This TCR beta chain is from a study of T-cell memory formation after mild COVID-19. Findings and limits, study-wide: Some responding clones appeared in pre-infection memory, suggesting cross-reactive memory joined. From day 15 to 85, contracting clones were balanced between CD4 and CD8, whereas later expanders leaned toward CD4+. The authors left the SARS-CoV-2 specificity of second-wave clones peaking on day 37 unconfirmed.

This CDR3 contains 14 residues. Trimming cost V 6 bases and J 10 bases, with 21 bases left between them. Sample barcodes and UMIs were carried by the TCR alpha and TCR beta cDNA libraries that 5'RACE generated with constant-segment primers. TCRdb called the 5' RACE reads again in MiXCR, with one record for every CDR3 protein. Among about 360,000 distinct CDR3 sequences listed, over 10% were seen once. The sample holds a few counts of this clonotype. Its antigen is currently unknown. Sequencing was performed on PBMCs or a T cell subset sorted from them (not recorded which). This TCR was sampled from a young man who had mild COVID-19 (a few samples of this study predate the infection). Cell type and time point are not known. This chain links TRBV12-3 or TRBV12-4 with TRBJ2-5; perhaps D is TRBD1 or TRBD2 (6 bases each). The CDR3 DNA is TGTGCCAGCAGCCAAGGACTCCGGGGGCAGATCCAGTACTTC. It translates to CASSQGLRGQIQYF.